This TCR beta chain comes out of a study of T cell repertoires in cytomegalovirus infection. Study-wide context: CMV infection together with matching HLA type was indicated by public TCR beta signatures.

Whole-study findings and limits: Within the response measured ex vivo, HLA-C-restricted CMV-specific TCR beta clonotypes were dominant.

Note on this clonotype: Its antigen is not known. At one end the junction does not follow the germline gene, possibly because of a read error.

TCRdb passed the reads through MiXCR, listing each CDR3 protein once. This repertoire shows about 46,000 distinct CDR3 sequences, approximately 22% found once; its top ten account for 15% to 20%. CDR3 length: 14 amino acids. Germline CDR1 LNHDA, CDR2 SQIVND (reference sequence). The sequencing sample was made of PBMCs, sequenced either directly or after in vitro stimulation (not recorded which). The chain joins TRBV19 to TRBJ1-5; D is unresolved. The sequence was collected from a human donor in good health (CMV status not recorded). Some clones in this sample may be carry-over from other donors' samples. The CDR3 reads CASSILGTSQPRHF. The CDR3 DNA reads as TGTGCCAGTAGTATTTTGGGCACAAGCCAGCCCCGGCATTTT.